Listed below are T cell receptor beta chains from one sample, sequenced in a study of blood T cells in healthy people across ages. Each CDR3 protein gets one entry after TCRdb re-called the 5' RACE reads with MiXCR. Of almost 1 million distinct CDR3 sequences listed, about 51% are singletons. Sample: blood. These TCRs come from a woman in her sixties or seventies in good health. CDR3s include the opening cysteine and the closing phenylalanine or tryptophan. A D gene is named only where the DNA matches it firmly. Not every row has a clone size; where given, it reads once, few, many or a size class.

clone_size j_call d_call v_call cdr3_nt cdr3_aa
. TRBJ2-1 TRBD2 TRBV29-1 TGCAGCGTTGCCCTACTAGGTAGGGGAGCGGGACTAAGCTCCTACAATGAGCAGTTCTTC CSVALLGRGAGLSSYNEQFF
. TRBJ1-5 . TRBV10-3 TGTGCCATCGGGGAGTATAGCAATCAGCCCCAGCATTTT CAIGEYSNQPQHF
few TRBJ2-7 . TRBV9 TGTGCCAGCAGCGGCCGGGACAAAGTCTACGAGCAGTACTTC CASSGRDKVYEQYF
. TRBJ2-1 TRBD2 TRBV4-1 TGCGCCAGCAGTCCCGGGACTAGCGGGAGGCATGAGCAGTTCTTC CASSPGTSGRHEQFF
. TRBJ2-6 . TRBV20-1 TGCAGTGCTCCCATCCGGACAGTGGGGAGTGCTAGCGCTGGGGCCAACGTCCTGACTTTC CSAPIRTVGSASAGANVLTF
. TRBJ1-2 . TRBV5-1 TGCGCCAGCGGGGACGGTAACTATGGCTACACCTTC CASGDGNYGYTF
many TRBJ2-7 TRBD2 TRBV7-2 TGTGCCAGCGCAACTTTAGGACTAGCGGGATCCTACGAGCAGTACTTC CASATLGLAGSYEQYF
few TRBJ2-3 TRBD2 TRBV4-1 TGCGCCAGCAGCCAAGGGGGGGGGGATAGCGGGAGAAGCACAGATACGCAGTATTTT CASSQGGGDSGRSTDTQYF
few TRBJ2-4 . TRBV27 TGTGCCAGCAGTGTGACTCAGGGTACCTTAGCCAAAAACATTCAGTACTTC CASSVTQGTLAKNIQYF
few TRBJ2-5 . TRBV2 TGTGCCAGCCGGCAGACGTCAGAGACCCAGTACTTC CASRQTSETQYF
. TRBJ1-5 . TRBV6-2/TRBV6-3 TGTGCCAGCACTGGTGGGGGGCTAAACGGGATCAATCAGCCCCAGCATTTT CASTGGGLNGINQPQHF
. TRBJ2-7 . TRBV24-1 TGTGCCACCAGTGACCCCAACAGCTACGAGCAGTACTTC CATSDPNSYEQYF
. TRBJ1-6 . TRBV12-3/TRBV12-4 TGTGCCAGCAGTTTAGAGGGTCCTACAGTGGGGTTTTCACCCCTCCACTTT CASSLEGPTVGFSPLHF
. TRBJ2-7 . TRBV28 TGTGCCAGCAGCCTCGCGGGAATCGGGCAGTACTTC CASSLAGIGQYF
once TRBJ2-7 . TRBV18 TGTGCCAGCTCACCTCAGAGCAGCTCCTACGAGCAGTACTTC CASSPQSSSYEQYF
many TRBJ2-7 . TRBV7-2 TGTGCCAGCAGCTTCACTTCGCGCGAGCAGTACTTC CASSFTSREQYF
. TRBJ2-1 . TRBV28 TGTGCCAGCAGTTTTTCGTCAGGGGGGGACCGATACAATGAGCAGTTCTTC CASSFSSGGDRYNEQFF
few TRBJ2-7 TRBD2 TRBV10-2 TGCGCCAGCAGTAGACGACAGGGACTAGCCACCTACGAGCAGTACTTC CASSRRQGLATYEQYF
few TRBJ2-1 TRBD2 TRBV27 TGTGCCAGCGCCCTGCTCGCGGGACTAACCTACAATGAGCAGTTCTTC CASALLAGLTYNEQFF
once TRBJ2-3 . TRBV20-1 TGCAGTGCTAGAGGGTGGTGGACAGGCACAGATACGCAGTATTTT CSARGWWTGTDTQYF
. TRBJ2-5 . TRBV3-1 TGTGCCAGCAGCCTCAAATGGGGGTTAAAGGGAGGATCCCAAGAGACCCAGTACTTC CASSLKWGLKGGSQETQYF
. TRBJ1-2 . TRBV28 TGTGCCAGCAGTCTACAGGGAGCTGGCTACACCTTC CASSLQGAGYTF
. TRBJ2-7 TRBD2 TRBV7-2 TGTGCCAGCAGCTCGCAAGCGGGAGGGCCCTACGAGCAGTACTTC CASSSQAGGPYEQYF
. TRBJ2-6 . TRBV4-1 TGCGCCAGCAGCCGAGGTGTCGGGGCTGGGGCCAACGTCCTGACTTTC CASSRGVGAGANVLTF
once TRBJ2-1 . TRBV6-2/TRBV6-3 TGTGCCAGCAGAACCTCTAGTGGGTCCTACAATGAGCAGTTCTTC CASRTSSGSYNEQFF
. TRBJ1-4 . TRBV7-2 TGTGCCAGCAGCTTAGTAGGACACCCTAATGAAAAACTGTTTTTT CASSLVGHPNEKLFF
few TRBJ2-1 . TRBV3-1 TGTGCCAGCAGCCAGTTAAAAAATGAGCAGTTCTTC CASSQLKNEQFF
. TRBJ2-5 . TRBV11-2 TGTGCCAGCAGCCCCGGGCCCCAGTACGAGGCCCAGTACTTC CASSPGPQYEAQYF
. TRBJ2-1 TRBD2 TRBV29-1 TGCACCGTAAACGGGAGGGCCGAGTACAATGAGCAGTTCTTC CTVNGRAEYNEQFF
. TRBJ2-5 . TRBV11-2 TGTGCCAGCAGCCTGACTGGGGAAAAAGAGACCCAGTACTTC CASSLTGEKETQYF
once TRBJ2-2 TRBD2 TRBV7-2 TGTGCCAGCAGCTTACGGACCAGCGGGATTGCCGGGGAGCTGTTTTTT CASSLRTSGIAGELFF
. TRBJ2-7 TRBD2 TRBV20-1 TGCAGTGCTAGAGACCCGCGGGGGGCCGAGCAGTACTTC CSARDPRGAEQYF
few TRBJ2-1 . TRBV7-2 TGTGCCAGCAGCTTAAATCTACGACTAGAGGCGTTCTTC CASSLNLRLEAFF
. TRBJ1-4 . TRBV7-9 TGTGCCAGCAGCTCCTCCGGGCAGGGTACCGAAAAACTGTTTTTT CASSSSGQGTEKLFF
. TRBJ2-7 TRBD2 TRBV10-1 TGCGCCAGCAGTGAGATAGCGGGGTCCTACGAGCAGTACTTC CASSEIAGSYEQYF